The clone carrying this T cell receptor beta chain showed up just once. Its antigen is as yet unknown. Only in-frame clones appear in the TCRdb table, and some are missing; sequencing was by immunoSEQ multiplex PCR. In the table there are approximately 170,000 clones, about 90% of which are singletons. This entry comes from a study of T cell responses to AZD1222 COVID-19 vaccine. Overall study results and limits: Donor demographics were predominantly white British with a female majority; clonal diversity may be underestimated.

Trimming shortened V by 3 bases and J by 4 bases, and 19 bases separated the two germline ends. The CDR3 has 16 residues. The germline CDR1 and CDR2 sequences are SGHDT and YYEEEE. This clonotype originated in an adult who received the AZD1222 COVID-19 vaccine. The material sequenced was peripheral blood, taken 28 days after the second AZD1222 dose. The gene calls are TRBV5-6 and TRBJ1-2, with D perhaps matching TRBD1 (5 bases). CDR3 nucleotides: TGTGCCAGCAGCTCGGCGACAGCGAAGGGGCCCTATGGCTACACCTTC. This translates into CASSSATAKGPYGYTF. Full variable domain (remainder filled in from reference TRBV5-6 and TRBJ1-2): DAGVTQSPTHLIKTRGQQVTLRCSPKSGHDTVSWYQQALGQGPQFIFQYYEEEERQRGNFPDRFSGHQFPNYSSELNVNALLLGDSALYLCASSSATAKGPYGYTFGSGTRLTVV.